The entry below describes one TCR beta chain. The antigen is undetermined. TCRdb reanalyzed the 5' RACE reads and collapses them to one entry per CDR3 protein, without DNA. The specimen's table records more than 120,000 distinct CDR3 sequences. This sample stems from a study of monozygotic twins with inflammatory bowel disease. General study results and limits: Patient repertoire variability may have increased through differing immunosuppressive treatments. By inverse Simpson index, TCRbeta diversity was lower in IBD patients than in healthy co-twins.

The V gene's germline CDR1 is SGHDN and CDR2 FVKESK. The CDR3 extends over 20 amino acids. The specimen was blood. The receptor was isolated from a human donor with ulcerative colitis or Crohn's disease, or a healthy co-twin of an affected twin (not recorded which). The chain employs TRBV14 and TRBJ1-5; checking the TCRdb D call of TRBD1 is not possible without DNA. The CDR3 loop reads CASSQDFWDRGDRRNQPQHF.